Detailed here is one T cell receptor beta chain. The antigen is not known. A much more abundant neighbour one base away suggests this may be a read error. This sample is drawn from a study of T cells in Graves' hyperthyroidism and ophthalmopathy. Study details: The authors collected peripheral blood at initial diagnosis, before any treatment. The study, taken as a whole, reports: Ophthalmopathy was told apart from stable hyperthyroidism by a 13 V-J model. Among thyroid clonotypes expanded above 0.001, most also appeared in blood.

Using RNA transcripts as the source, TCR beta CDR3 regions were amplified. Primed by the HTBI set, a first-round RT-PCR was run on the TCR CDR3. Each CDR3 protein is one row after TCRdb ran MiXCR on the multiplex PCR reads. The sample has more than 300,000 distinct CDR3 sequences, 15% to 20% seen once. V lost 7 bases and J 4 bases, leaving 15 bases between the germline ends. There are 14 residues in the CDR3. Germline assignment: CDR1 MNHEY and CDR2 SVGEGT. Sequencing used blood. This receptor was taken from a man aged 18 to 35 with Graves' ophthalmopathy. This chain uses TRBV6-2 or TRBV6-3 with TRBJ2-3; D unclear. The CDR3 here is CASILNKVADTQYF. CDR3 sequence (DNA): TGTGCCAGCATTCTTAACAAGGTTGCAGATACGCAGTATTTT.